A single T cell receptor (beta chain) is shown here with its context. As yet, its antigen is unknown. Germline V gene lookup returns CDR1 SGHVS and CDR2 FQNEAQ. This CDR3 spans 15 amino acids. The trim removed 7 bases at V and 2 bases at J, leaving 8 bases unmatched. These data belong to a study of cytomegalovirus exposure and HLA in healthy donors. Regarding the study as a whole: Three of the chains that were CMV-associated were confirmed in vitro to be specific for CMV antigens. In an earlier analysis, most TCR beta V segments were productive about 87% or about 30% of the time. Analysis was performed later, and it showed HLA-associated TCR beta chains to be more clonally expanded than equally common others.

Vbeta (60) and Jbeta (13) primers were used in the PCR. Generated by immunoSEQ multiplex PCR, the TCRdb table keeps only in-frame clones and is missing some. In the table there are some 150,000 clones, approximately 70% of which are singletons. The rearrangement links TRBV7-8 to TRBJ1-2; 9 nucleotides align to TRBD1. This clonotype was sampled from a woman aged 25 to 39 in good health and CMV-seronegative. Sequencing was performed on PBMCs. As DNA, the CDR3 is TGTGCCAGCAAGAGGACAGGGGAATCAAACTATGGCTACACCTTC. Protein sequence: CASKRTGESNYGYTF.